One and the same sample provided the 5 T cell receptor beta chains below, sequenced in a study of post-analysis software for immune sequencing data. Findings and limits, study-wide: Four or five TRBV segments were more frequent in patients than controls; TRBV5-6, TRBV5-1 and TRBV20-1 belonged to this group.

For these receptors, no antigen is known. cDNA libraries of TCR beta carried unique molecular identifiers. TCRdb used MiXCR to reprocess the PCR reads, holding one entry per CDR3 protein. Among 380,000 or so distinct CDR3 sequences listed, approximately 33% were seen once. Sequencing used blood. These TCRs come from a girl aged 10-17 years with multiple sclerosis.

This clonotype has more than one count but fewer than ten. V is TRBV11-2 and J is TRBJ2-3, with TRBD2 identical over 7 bases. The CDR3 consists of 14 residues. V lost 6 bases and J lost 1; bases outside the gene matches: 4. CDR1 is SGHAT and CDR2 is FQNNGV in the germline V gene. DNA of the CDR3: TGTGCCAGCAGTTTCGGACTAGGCACAGATACGCAGTATTTT. This codes for CASSFGLGTDTQYF.

V is TRBV6-2 or TRBV6-3 and J is TRBJ2-2; D gene unclear. The CDR3 is 13 amino acids. The V and J ends lost 4 bases and 4 bases respectively, with 7 bases between them. Germline V CDR1 and CDR2: MNHEY, SVGEGT. The DNA for the CDR3 is TGTGCCAGCAGTTTATTGATCACCGGGGAGCTGTTTTTT. This codes for CASSLLITGELFF.

As regards this clonotype: With a much larger clone just one base away, this may be a read error. DNA for the CDR3: TGTGCCAGCAGCCAAGCTGGACAACAATTAAGTGGCGGCTACACCTTC. Translation: CASSQAGQQLSGGYTF. The J gene is TRBJ1-2, the V gene TRBV4-2; D is perhaps TRBD1 (5 bases). The CDR3 sequence is 16 residues long. Trimming left V 1 base short and J 8 bases short, with 20 bases between. Germline-derived CDR1 and CDR2 are LGHNA and YNFKEQ.

V usage is TRBV5-1 and J usage is TRBJ2-7, with D possibly matching TRBD2 (7 bases). This CDR3 spans 15 amino acids. Trimming took off 0 bases at V and 2 bases at J, with 12 bases between the two ends. Germline V gives CDR1 SGHRS, CDR2 YFSETQ. CDR3 protein: CASSLVGGPPYEQYF. The CDR3 DNA is TGCGCCAGCAGCTTGGTGGGGGGGCCCCCCTACGAGCAGTACTTC.

The rearrangement uses TRBV6-6 and TRBJ1-1, with D hard to call. Germline loops: CDR1 MNHNY, CDR2 SVGAGI (reference sequence). Deletions cut 2 bases from V and 1 base from J, with 11 bases between. The CDR3 has 15 residues. The CDR3 DNA sequence: TGTGCCAGCAGTTACCCCCTCGCTGGGAACACTGAAGCTTTCTTT. It yields the protein CASSYPLAGNTEAFF.